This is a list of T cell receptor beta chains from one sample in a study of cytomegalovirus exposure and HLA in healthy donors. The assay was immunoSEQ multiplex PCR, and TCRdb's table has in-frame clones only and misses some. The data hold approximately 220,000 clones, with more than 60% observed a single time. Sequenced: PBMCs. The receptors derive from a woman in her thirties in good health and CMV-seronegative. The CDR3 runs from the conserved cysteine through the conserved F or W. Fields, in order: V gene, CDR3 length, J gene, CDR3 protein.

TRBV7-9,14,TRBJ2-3,CASSFGGGTDTQYF
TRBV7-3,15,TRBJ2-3,CANSSSGGWGDTQYF
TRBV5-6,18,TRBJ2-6,CASRGVLAGISGANVLTF
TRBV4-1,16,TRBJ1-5,CASSQDGTGGNQPQHF
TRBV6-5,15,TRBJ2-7,CASRLGSGATYEQYF
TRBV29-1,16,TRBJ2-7,CSVTGLPFSSSYEQYF
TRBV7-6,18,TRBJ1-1,CASSRTTQGFQGDTEAFF
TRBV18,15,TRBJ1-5,CASSPGQGLVKPQHF
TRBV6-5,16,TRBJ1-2,CASSYSAPTRNYGYTF
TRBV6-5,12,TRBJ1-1,CASSEGQMLTFF
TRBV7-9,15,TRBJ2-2,CASSPPGRVSGELFF